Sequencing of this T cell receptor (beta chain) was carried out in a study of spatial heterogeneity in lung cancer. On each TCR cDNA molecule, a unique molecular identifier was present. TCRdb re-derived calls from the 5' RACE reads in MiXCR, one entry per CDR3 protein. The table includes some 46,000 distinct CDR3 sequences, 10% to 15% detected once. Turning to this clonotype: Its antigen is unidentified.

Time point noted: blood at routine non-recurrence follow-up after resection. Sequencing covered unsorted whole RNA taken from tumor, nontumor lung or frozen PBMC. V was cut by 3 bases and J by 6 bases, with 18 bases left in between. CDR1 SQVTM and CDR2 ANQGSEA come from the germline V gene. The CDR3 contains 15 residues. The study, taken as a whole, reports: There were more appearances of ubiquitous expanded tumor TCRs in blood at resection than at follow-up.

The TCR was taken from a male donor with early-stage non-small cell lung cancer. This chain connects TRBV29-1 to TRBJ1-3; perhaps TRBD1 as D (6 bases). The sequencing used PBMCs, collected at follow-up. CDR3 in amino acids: CSVESRGSVENTIYF. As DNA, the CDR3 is TGCAGCGTTGAGAGCAGGGGAAGTGTAGAAAACACCATATATTTT.